Each of the 5 T cell receptor beta chains below was sequenced from the same sample in a study of T cell repertoires in cytomegalovirus infection. Each CDR3 protein gets one entry after TCRdb re-called the reads with MiXCR. The sample carries 300,000 to 400,000 distinct CDR3 sequences, approximately 25% recorded once. The antigens for these receptors are not known. The material was cultured PBMCs, obtained from culture after CMV antigen stimulation. The source is a human donor in good health (CMV status not recorded). Some clones in this sample may be carry-over from other donors' samples.

This clonotype was recorded a few times. This chain links TRBV12-3 or TRBV12-4 with TRBJ2-3, with 8 positions matching TRBD2. The V gene end was trimmed by 0 bases and the J gene end by 0 bases; junction bases not matched to a gene: 14. This CDR3 contains 20 residues. DNA of the CDR3: TGTGCCAGCAGTTTAGCTGGAAGGTGGCGCGCTAGCGGGAGCACAGATACGCAGTATTTT. Translated: CASSLAGRWRASGSTDTQYF.

At least ten counts were recorded for this clonotype. The gene calls are TRBV7-2 and TRBJ2-1, with a possible D match to TRBD2 (5 bases). V was clipped by 5 bases and J by 8 bases, with 16 bases between them. The CDR3 spans 14 residues. In germline, CDR1 is SGHTA, CDR2 FQGNSA. The chain's CDR3 is CASSPRLARYEQFF. The CDR3 DNA follows: TGTGCCAGCAGCCCCCGGCTAGCTCGGTATGAGCAGTTCTTC.

This clonotype was counted at least ten times. The genes are TRBV7-2 and TRBJ2-3, with TRBD1 as a possible D gene (6 bases). Trimming stripped 0 bases from V and 2 bases from J, with 12 bases between. The CDR3 contains 16 residues. Germline V gene lookup returns CDR1 SGHTA and CDR2 FQGNSA. The CDR3 loop is CASSLAAGDPTDTQYF. In DNA form, the CDR3 reads TGTGCCAGCAGCTTAGCCGCAGGGGACCCCACAGATACGCAGTATTTT.

This clonotype showed up just a few times. This chain joins TRBV7-2 and TRBJ2-1, with TRBD2 matching over 13 bases. Germline values: CDR1 SGHTA, CDR2 FQGNSA. V shed 8 bases, J shed 0 bases, and the junction held 4 bases outside the gene matches. CDR3 length: 16 residues. The CDR3 here is CASGGLAGNSYNEQFF. For the CDR3, the DNA is TGTGCCAGCGGGGGACTAGCGGGGAACTCCTACAATGAGCAGTTCTTC.

This clonotype was detected ten times or more. The chain uses TRBV7-2 and TRBJ2-7; D possibly corresponds to TRBD2 (6 bases). The CDR3 extends over 18 amino acids. The germline V and J ends were trimmed by 1 base and 5 bases, with 24 bases remaining between them. The germline CDR1 and CDR2 sequences are SGHTA and FQGNSA. The CDR3 DNA reads as TGTGCCAGCAGCTTAGTGCCTGACGGGGGTGTCGGTCAGCACGAGCAGTACTTC. This gives the protein CASSLVPDGGVGQHEQYF.